This record concerns one T cell receptor beta chain sequence. What it binds is unknown. Germline lookup yields CDR1 SGHRS and CDR2 YFSETQ. CDR3 size: 15 residues. V dropped 3 bases and J dropped 4; count of bases not matched to a gene: 8. Repertoires were generated with immunoSEQ multiplex PCR, while TCRdb's copy carries only in-frame clones and drops some. Here the sample spans around 150,000 clones, 75% to 95% being singletons. The sample originates from a study of T cell responses to AZD1222 COVID-19 vaccine. General study points: Spike-wide coverage was observed for vaccine-associated CD4 TCRs, with dominant responses at 160-218 and 743-854. Donor demographics were predominantly white British with a female majority; clonal diversity may be underestimated.

The clonotype comes from an adult who received the AZD1222 COVID-19 vaccine. The genes are TRBV5-1 and TRBJ1-1; 8 nucleotides agree with TRBD1. This sample comprised peripheral blood, obtained 28 days after the second AZD1222 dose. The CDR3 DNA reads as TGCGCCAGCAGCTCCTTGGACAGGGCGGTCACTGAAGCTTTCTTT. Translation gives CASSSLDRAVTEAFF.